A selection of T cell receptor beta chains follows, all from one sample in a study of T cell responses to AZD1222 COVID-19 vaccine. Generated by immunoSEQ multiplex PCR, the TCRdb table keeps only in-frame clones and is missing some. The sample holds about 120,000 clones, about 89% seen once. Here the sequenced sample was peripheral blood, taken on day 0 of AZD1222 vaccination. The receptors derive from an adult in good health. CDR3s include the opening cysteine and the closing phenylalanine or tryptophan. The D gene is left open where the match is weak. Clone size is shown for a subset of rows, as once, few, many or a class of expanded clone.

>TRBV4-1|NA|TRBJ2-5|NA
TGCGCCAGCAGCCAAATCTCTCCTGTAGAGACCCAGTACTTC
CASSQISPVETQYF
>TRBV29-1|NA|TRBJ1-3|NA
TGCAGCGTTATAGTACAGACAACTGGAAACACCATATATTTT
CSVIVQTTGNTIYF
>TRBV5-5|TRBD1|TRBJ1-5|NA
TGTGCCAGCAGCCCCGGGACAGCTTTGCAGCCCCAGCATTTT
CASSPGTALQPQHF
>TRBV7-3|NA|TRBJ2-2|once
TGTGCCAGCAGCGGCGGCCCGAACACCGGGGAGCTGTTTTTT
CASSGGPNTGELFF
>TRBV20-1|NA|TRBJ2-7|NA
TGCAGTGTGTCCCCCGGCTACGAGCAGTACTTC
CSVSPGYEQYF
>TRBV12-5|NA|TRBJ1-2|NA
TGTGCTAGTGGTCCGAGCGGGACGAGGGTGGGTGGCTACACCTTC
CASGPSGTRVGGYTF
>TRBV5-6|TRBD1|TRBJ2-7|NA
TGTGCCAGCAGCTTGGCCTCCTGGGGACAGACTTACTACGAGCAGTACTTC
CASSLASWGQTYYEQYF
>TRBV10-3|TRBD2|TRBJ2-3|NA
TGTGCCATCACTCGGACTAGCGGGGGGGCAGATACGCAGTATTTT
CAITRTSGGADTQYF
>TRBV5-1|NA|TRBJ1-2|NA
TGCGCCAGCAGCTTGGGGCAGGCCTCAGATGGCTACACCTTC
CASSLGQASDGYTF
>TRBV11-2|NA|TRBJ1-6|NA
TGTGCCAGCAGCTCGCCCACAGGGAGCTCCTATAATTCACCCCTCCACTTT
CASSSPTGSSYNSPLHF
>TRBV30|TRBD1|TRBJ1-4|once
TGTGCCTGGAGCCGGGACAGGGGATTTGAAAAACTGTTTTTT
CAWSRDRGFEKLFF
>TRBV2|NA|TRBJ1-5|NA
TGTGCCAGCAGTGCCGGGGGGAGCAATCAGCCCCAGCATTTT
CASSAGGSNQPQHF
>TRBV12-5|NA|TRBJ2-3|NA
TGTGCTAGTGGACCTTTAGGATTGGAGGAGCAGTATTTT
CASGPLGLEEQYF
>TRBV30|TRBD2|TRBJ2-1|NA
TGTGCCTGGAGTGCGGGAGGGGGGAATGAGCAGTTCTTC
CAWSAGGGNEQFF
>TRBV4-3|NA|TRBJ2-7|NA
TGCGCCAGCAGCCAAGACGACGGCTACGAGCAGTACTTC
CASSQDDGYEQYF
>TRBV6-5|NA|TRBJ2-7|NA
TGTGCCAGCAGTATCGGCTGGGGGAGCTCCTACGAGCAGTACTTC
CASSIGWGSSYEQYF
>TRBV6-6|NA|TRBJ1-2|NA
TGTGCCAGCAGATCCAGGGACCCTGAGGGCTACACCTTC
CASRSRDPEGYTF
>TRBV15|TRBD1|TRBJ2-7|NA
TGTGCCACCAGCAGAGCTAGATCAACAGGGGCCAACGAGCAGTACTTC
CATSRARSTGANEQYF